These T cell receptor beta chains were read from a single sample in a study of control samples from healthy donors and cancer patients. Only in-frame clones appear in the TCRdb table, and some are missing; sequencing was by immunoSEQ multiplex PCR. This repertoire shows some 130,000 clones, around nine tenths found once; its top ten account for roughly 2.6%. The sequenced sample consisted of blood. These receptors were taken from a man aged 40-50 years in good health. Both conserved end residues are part of each CDR3. The D gene is left open where the match is weak. Clone size is stated in some rows and not others, as once, few, many or a class when expanded.

CDR3 DNA	CDR3 protein	V gene	J gene	D gene	clone size
TGCGCCAGCAGAAGTAGACTGGACAATGAGCAGTTCTTC	CASRSRLDNEQFF	TRBV5-1	TRBJ2-1	NA	NA
TGTGCCACCACCGAACAGGGTTATAATTCACCCCTCCACTTT	CATTEQGYNSPLHF	TRBV19	TRBJ1-6	NA	NA
TGCAGCGTTGAAATCACCAGTCTACCCACTGAAGCTTTCTTT	CSVEITSLPTEAFF	TRBV29-1	TRBJ1-1	NA	once
TGTGCCAGCAGCCAACTCAGCGAGCAGTACTTC	CASSQLSEQYF	TRBV3-1/TRBV3-2	TRBJ2-7	NA	NA
TGTGCCTGGAGTGATAAACCGGGACGATCCTACAATGAGCAGTTCTTC	CAWSDKPGRSYNEQFF	TRBV30	TRBJ2-1	NA	NA
TGTGCCAGCAGCGCCGGACAGGGCGTTTGGGACACTGAAGCTTTCTTT	CASSAGQGVWDTEAFF	TRBV9	TRBJ1-1	TRBD1	few
TGTGCCAGCAGTTCCCCCGGCGGGGGCCCACGAGATACGCAGTATTTT	CASSSPGGGPRDTQYF	TRBV6-5	TRBJ2-3	NA	NA
TGTGCCAGCAGCCAAGTAAACCGGGCCGGTGGCTACACCTTC	CASSQVNRAGGYTF	TRBV28	TRBJ1-2	NA	NA
TGTGCCACCAGCAGGGGGGAGAGGGGTTCTGAAAAACTGTTTTTT	CATSRGERGSEKLFF	TRBV15	TRBJ1-4	NA	NA
TGTGCCACCAGTGACATGACTAGCGGACAAGAGACCCAGTACTTC	CATSDMTSGQETQYF	TRBV24-1	TRBJ2-5	TRBD2	NA
TGCAGCGTTGCAACAGGGTTAGATAACAATGAGCAGTTCTTC	CSVATGLDNNEQFF	TRBV29-1	TRBJ2-1	NA	NA
TGTGCCAGCAGCTTCCTCCTGAATGAGCAGTTCTTC	CASSFLLNEQFF	TRBV5-8	TRBJ2-1	NA	NA
TGTGCCAGCAGTTACTCGGGGGGGAAGGAAAAACTGTTTTTT	CASSYSGGKEKLFF	TRBV6-6	TRBJ1-4	NA	NA
TGTGCCAGCGGAAATCACGGGATTGACAATGAGCAGTTCTTC	CASGNHGIDNEQFF	TRBV7-3	TRBJ2-1	NA	once
TGTGCCAGCAGATTACAGGGGTCGGAGCAGTACTTC	CASRLQGSEQYF	TRBV6-5	TRBJ2-7	TRBD1	once
TGTGCCAGCAGTGAAGCGCTTCCAGGGAATCAGCCCCAGCATTTT	CASSEALPGNQPQHF	TRBV6-1	TRBJ1-5	NA	NA
TGCGCCAGCAGCGTCACCGGGACAGGGTACACTGAAGCTTTCTTT	CASSVTGTGYTEAFF	TRBV5-1	TRBJ1-1	TRBD1	NA
TGCGCCAGTACTAATTGGTTCAGTGGATCGCCCCTCCACTTT	CASTNWFSGSPLHF	TRBV5-1	TRBJ1-6	NA	NA
TGTGCCTGGAGTGTAAATCTAGGGGGAGTCTACGAGCAGTACTTC	CAWSVNLGGVYEQYF	TRBV30	TRBJ2-7	NA	NA
TGTGCCAGCAGCCAGGACGGCAGGCACTCCTACGAGCAGTACTTC	CASSQDGRHSYEQYF	TRBV5-6	TRBJ2-7	NA	NA
TGTGCCAGCAGCTTAACAGGGTATAGGGAGACCCAGTACTTC	CASSLTGYRETQYF	TRBV7-2	TRBJ2-5	NA	NA
TGCGCCAGCGGGACAGGGGGCCAAGAGACCCAGTACTTC	CASGTGGQETQYF	TRBV5-1	TRBJ2-5	TRBD1	NA
TGTGCCAGCAGCTTAAGCGGCCGTCAAGAGACCCAGTACTTC	CASSLSGRQETQYF	TRBV7-9	TRBJ2-5	NA	NA
TGTGCCAGCAGCGTAGGCGGGGGGACGGGCGCTAATGAAAAACTGTTTTTT	CASSVGGGTGANEKLFF	TRBV9	TRBJ1-4	NA	NA
TGTGCCAGCCTCGCGAAAAGCACCTACGAGCAGTACTTC	CASLAKSTYEQYF	TRBV30	TRBJ2-7	NA	NA
TGTGCCAGCACCCGGTCGGGGGAAGAGACCCGGTACTTC	CASTRSGEETRYF	TRBV7-2	TRBJ2-5	NA	NA
TGTGCCACCCTGCCCTGGACAGATGTAATGAACACTGAAGCTTTCTTT	CATLPWTDVMNTEAFF	TRBV28	TRBJ1-1	NA	NA
TGTGCCAGCAGTCCCTCATACGGGTCTTTCTATGGCTACACCTTC	CASSPSYGSFYGYTF	TRBV28	TRBJ1-2	NA	NA
TGTGCCAGCAGCTTTAAGGGGAACTCCTACAATGAGCAGTTCTTC	CASSFKGNSYNEQFF	TRBV5-8	TRBJ2-1	NA	NA
TGTGCCAGCAGCAAAGCAGAAGTAGTAGCCAAAAACATTCAGTACTTC	CASSKAEVVAKNIQYF	TRBV21-1	TRBJ2-4	NA	once
TGCAGCGTGCCGAGGGGCTCAAGGCTGTTTTTT	CSVPRGSRLFF	TRBV29-1	TRBJ1-4	NA	NA
TGCGCCAGCAGGGGACAGGGCGACTATGGCTACACCTTC	CASRGQGDYGYTF	TRBV5-1	TRBJ1-2	TRBD1	NA
TGTGCCAGCAGCAAACAGCGGCGGAACTTATACAATGAGCAGTTCTTC	CASSKQRRNLYNEQFF	TRBV11-2	TRBJ2-1	NA	NA
TGTGCCAGTAGTCAAGCCAGGGACCAGTACTTC	CASSQARDQYF	TRBV19	TRBJ2-5	NA	NA
TGTGCCAGTAGTATATTCCCAATGGATACGCAGTATTTT	CASSIFPMDTQYF	TRBV19	TRBJ2-3	NA	NA
TGTGCCAGTAGTATTAAAGCGGGGGGGCCCACCGGGGAGCTGTTTTTT	CASSIKAGGPTGELFF	TRBV19	TRBJ2-2	TRBD2	NA
TGTGCCTGGAGTGTACTGGGGGGGAATGAGCAGTTCTTC	CAWSVLGGNEQFF	TRBV30	TRBJ2-1	TRBD2	once
TGTGCCACCAGCATCCAGTTGGGAGATACGCAGTATTTT	CATSIQLGDTQYF	TRBV15	TRBJ2-3	NA	NA
TGTGCCAGCAGCTCCGGGGCCAACGTCCTGACTTTC	CASSSGANVLTF	TRBV4-2	TRBJ2-6	NA	NA
TGTGCCAGCAGCGTATCGAGGAATGAGCAGTTCTTC	CASSVSRNEQFF	TRBV9	TRBJ2-1	NA	NA
TGTGCCAGCAGCTACGGGGGCGAGCAGTACTTC	CASSYGGEQYF	TRBV5-6	TRBJ2-7	NA	NA
TGTGCCACCAGCAGAGATCAACAGGAAGCTTTCTTT	CATSRDQQEAFF	TRBV15	TRBJ1-1	NA	NA
TGTGCCAGTAGGCCGGGGGACAGGGGAAATCAGCCCCAGCATTTT	CASRPGDRGNQPQHF	TRBV19	TRBJ1-5	TRBD1	NA
TGTGCCAGCAGTGAATGGGCGGTCGGCGGGGGGGCAAATACGCAGTATTTT	CASSEWAVGGGANTQYF	TRBV6-1	TRBJ2-3	TRBD2	NA
TGTGCCAGCAGTGAACGGGCGGAAGAGACCCAGTACTTC	CASSERAEETQYF	TRBV6-1	TRBJ2-5	NA	NA
TGTGCCAGCAGCCCCCCAGGGACAGGAAACACCGGGGAGCTGTTTTTT	CASSPPGTGNTGELFF	TRBV11-2	TRBJ2-2	TRBD1	NA
TGTGCCAGCAGCTTGGGGGAAATGGGCAATGAGCAGTTCTTC	CASSLGEMGNEQFF	TRBV5-6	TRBJ2-1	NA	NA
TGTGCCACCAGTCCGGGGGCCGCAGATACGCAGTATTTT	CATSPGAADTQYF	TRBV24-1	TRBJ2-3	NA	NA
TGTGCCAGCAGCTTCGGCAGGGATAATTCACCCCTCCACTTT	CASSFGRDNSPLHF	TRBV7-9	TRBJ1-6	NA	NA
TGTGCCAGCAGGGGAGGGGGCGGCACCGGGGAGCTGTTTTTT	CASRGGGGTGELFF	TRBV7-3	TRBJ2-2	NA	few
TGTGCCAGCAGCCAAGATTTGGCGGGGGGGACCCAGTACTTC	CASSQDLAGGTQYF	TRBV3-1/TRBV3-2	TRBJ2-5	TRBD2	NA
TGTGCCAGCAGTTACACCGGGCCCCAGCATTTT	CASSYTGPQHF	TRBV6-6	TRBJ1-5	NA	NA
TGTGCCAGCAGCCAAGAGCAGGGGGCGGATCAGCCCCAGCATTTT	CASSQEQGADQPQHF	TRBV4-2	TRBJ1-5	TRBD1	NA
TGTGCCAGCAGCTCCCTCCTTCCTGGGGCCAACGTCCTGACTTTC	CASSSLLPGANVLTF	TRBV7-3	TRBJ2-6	NA	NA
TGTGCCAGCACCTCACAGGGCACTGAAGCTTTCTTT	CASTSQGTEAFF	TRBV28	TRBJ1-1	NA	NA
TGTGCTAGCAGCTTAGGGGGACAGGGATGGTCCGAGCAGTACTTC	CASSLGGQGWSEQYF	TRBV7-7	TRBJ2-7	TRBD1	NA
TGTGCCAGCAGCTCGGGTGTCGGGGAGCTGTTTTTT	CASSSGVGELFF	TRBV11-1	TRBJ2-2	NA	NA
TGTGCCAGCAGCTTAGGGGGGTTCAGAGATACGCAGTATTTT	CASSLGGFRDTQYF	TRBV13	TRBJ2-3	NA	NA
TGTGCCAGCAGCACGAATAATTCACCCCTCCACTTT	CASSTNNSPLHF	TRBV7-9	TRBJ1-6	NA	many